This T cell receptor beta chain was profiled in a study of graft-versus-host responses after intestinal transplantation. The method was immunoSEQ multiplex PCR; TCRdb's version includes in-frame clones alone and lacks a portion of them. Of about 85,000 clones listed, around 80% were seen once; the top ten hold around 0.83%. Study-wide results and limits: The authors found GvH clones in recipient marrow, some appearing first in ileum or blood.

Trimming stripped 5 bases from V and 3 bases from J, with 8 bases between. CDR1 MNHEY and CDR2 SVGAGI come from the germline V gene. The CDR3 has 12 residues. Notes on this clone: Its target is unknown.

The TCR originated in a human donor who received an intestinal transplant. The input for sequencing was unstimulated CD4+ T cells sorted from spleen or lymph node cells, taken before intestinal transplant. The V and J genes are TRBV6-5 and TRBJ2-7; TRBD1 might be the D (5 bases). CDR3: CASSTDSYEQYF. CDR3 bases: TGTGCCAGCAGTACCGACAGCTACGAGCAGTACTTC.